This is a list of T cell receptor beta chains from one sample in a study of blood T cells in healthy people across ages. TCRdb analysed the 5' RACE reads with MiXCR anew, one entry per CDR3 protein. This table holds about 780,000 distinct CDR3 sequences, more than 35% found once. The specimen was blood. Every receptor here comes from a man older than 75 in good health. The CDR3 runs from the conserved cysteine through the conserved F or W. Each record gives: J gene, clone size, V gene, D gene, CDR3 DNA, CDR3 protein. D genes are given only for firm matches. Clone size is stated in some rows and not others, as once, few, many or a class when expanded.

J: TRBJ1-1; size: NA; V: TRBV6-2/TRBV6-3; D: NA; DNA: TGTGCCAGCCGAGCGGGGGGTGAAGCTTTCTTT; CDR3: CASRAGGEAFF
J: TRBJ1-4; size: NA; V: TRBV5-5; D: TRBD1; DNA: TGTGCCAGCAGCTCTCGGACAGGGGAGGATGAAAAACTGTTTTTT; CDR3: CASSSRTGEDEKLFF
J: TRBJ1-1; size: NA; V: TRBV3-1; D: NA; DNA: TGTGCCAGCAGCCCTCGGGGAGGCATCGCTTTCTTT; CDR3: CASSPRGGIAFF
J: TRBJ2-7; size: NA; V: TRBV4-1; D: TRBD2; DNA: TGCGCCAGCAGCCATCCTAGCGGGGTTTACGAGCAGTACTTC; CDR3: CASSHPSGVYEQYF
J: TRBJ2-5; size: NA; V: TRBV7-2; D: TRBD2; DNA: TGTGCCAGCAGCCGTCAGAAGCGGGAACAAGAGACCCAGTACTTC; CDR3: CASSRQKREQETQYF
J: TRBJ2-3; size: NA; V: TRBV6-2/TRBV6-3; D: TRBD1; DNA: TGTGCCAGCAGTTACGACAGGGCCCTCACAGATACGCAGTATTTT; CDR3: CASSYDRALTDTQYF
J: TRBJ2-3; size: NA; V: TRBV12-3/TRBV12-4; D: TRBD2; DNA: TGTGCCAGCAGGTTGGCGGGGGGCACAGATGTGCAGTATTTT; CDR3: CASRLAGGTDVQYF
J: TRBJ1-1; size: NA; V: TRBV5-5; D: TRBD1; DNA: TGTGCCAGCAGCTCGCTGGACAGGGTTGGGACTGAAGCTTTCTTT; CDR3: CASSSLDRVGTEAFF
J: TRBJ2-1; size: NA; V: TRBV9; D: NA; DNA: TGTGCCAGCAGCGACACAGGTTACCAAGAGACCCAGTTCTTC; CDR3: CASSDTGYQETQFF
J: TRBJ2-1; size: NA; V: TRBV4-3; D: TRBD1; DNA: TGCGCCAGCAGCCAAGATTTAGGGGGCAACGGACGGTTCGGTTGGCAGTTCTTC; CDR3: CASSQDLGGNGRFGWQFF
J: TRBJ2-2; size: NA; V: TRBV10-1; D: NA; DNA: TGCGCCAGCAGGGATGACTATGCCGGGGAGCTGTTTTTT; CDR3: CASRDDYAGELFF
J: TRBJ2-7; size: few; V: TRBV6-5; D: NA; DNA: TGTGCCAGCAGTTACTCGACGCTAGGGACCTACGAGCAGTACTTC; CDR3: CASSYSTLGTYEQYF
J: TRBJ2-7; size: few; V: TRBV7-2; D: TRBD2; DNA: TGTGCCAGCAGCTTAGGGGCGGGAGCAGGGTGGTACTTC; CDR3: CASSLGAGAGWYF
J: TRBJ2-5; size: NA; V: TRBV9; D: NA; DNA: TGTGCCAGCAGCGTACAGGATCAAGAGACCCAGTACTTC; CDR3: CASSVQDQETQYF
J: TRBJ2-7; size: NA; V: TRBV11-3; D: NA; DNA: TGTGCCAGCAGCTTGTCAGGTTCCCACGAGCAGTACTTC; CDR3: CASSLSGSHEQYF
J: TRBJ2-7; size: few; V: TRBV7-9; D: TRBD2; DNA: TGTGCCAGCAGCGGACTAGCCGACGAGCAGTACTTC; CDR3: CASSGLADEQYF
J: TRBJ1-1; size: NA; V: TRBV18; D: NA; DNA: TGTGCCAGCTCACCAGGGCACACTGAGGCTTTCTTT; CDR3: CASSPGHTEAFF
J: TRBJ2-1; size: NA; V: TRBV20-1; D: TRBD2; DNA: TGCAGTGCTAGAGCGGGGACTAGCGGGTCCATGGCGGAGCAGTTCTTC; CDR3: CSARAGTSGSMAEQFF
J: TRBJ2-1; size: NA; V: TRBV24-1; D: NA; DNA: TGTGCCACCAGTGATGGAAGGGGATGGCCCTACAATGAGCAGTTCTTC; CDR3: CATSDGRGWPYNEQFF
J: TRBJ2-5; size: NA; V: TRBV12-3/TRBV12-4; D: TRBD1; DNA: TGTGCCAGCAGTAACCGGGACAGAGCCCAAGAGACCCAGTACTTC; CDR3: CASSNRDRAQETQYF
J: TRBJ2-1; size: NA; V: TRBV15; D: TRBD2; DNA: TGTGCCACCGGTGACGGTCTAGCGGGAGGGAGCTCCTACAATGAGCAGTTCTTC; CDR3: CATGDGLAGGSSYNEQFF
J: TRBJ2-2; size: NA; V: TRBV5-1; D: TRBD1; DNA: TGCGCCAACAGCTTACAGGGGACCGCGAACACCGGGGAGCTGTTTTTT; CDR3: CANSLQGTANTGELFF
J: TRBJ2-3; size: NA; V: TRBV20-1; D: NA; DNA: TGCAGTGTCATCACAGGTTGGGGAGATACGCAGTATTTT; CDR3: CSVITGWGDTQYF
J: TRBJ1-1; size: NA; V: TRBV12-3/TRBV12-4; D: NA; DNA: TGTGCCAGCAGTTGCTCCATTGGCCGCTCGTTCATGAACACTGAAGCTTTCTTT; CDR3: CASSCSIGRSFMNTEAFF
J: TRBJ2-5; size: NA; V: TRBV2; D: TRBD2; DNA: TGTGCCAGCAGGAGGACTAGCGGGGACCCGAAAGAGACCCAGTACTTC; CDR3: CASRRTSGDPKETQYF
J: TRBJ2-1; size: few; V: TRBV28; D: TRBD1; DNA: TGTGCCAGCCGCTCTGGGACAGGAGCTTACAATGAGCAGTTCTTC; CDR3: CASRSGTGAYNEQFF
J: TRBJ2-5; size: NA; V: TRBV29-1; D: TRBD1; DNA: TGCAGCGTTTTCAGGGGGCAAGAGACCCAGTACTTC; CDR3: CSVFRGQETQYF
J: TRBJ2-1; size: NA; V: TRBV12-3/TRBV12-4; D: TRBD2; DNA: TGTGCCAGCAGTACACTTAGCGGGAGCTCCCACAATGAGCAGTTCTTC; CDR3: CASSTLSGSSHNEQFF
J: TRBJ2-5; size: few; V: TRBV6-2/TRBV6-3; D: NA; DNA: TGTGCCAGCACTCGGGGCAGGGAGACCCAGTACTTC; CDR3: CASTRGRETQYF
J: TRBJ2-3; size: many; V: TRBV28; D: NA; DNA: TGTGCCAGCAGTTATAGGACAGATACGCAGTATTTT; CDR3: CASSYRTDTQYF
J: TRBJ2-4; size: NA; V: TRBV11-3; D: TRBD1; DNA: TGTGCCAGCAGCCCCGGACAGGGTCTGGCCAAAAACATTCAGTACTTC; CDR3: CASSPGQGLAKNIQYF
J: TRBJ2-3; size: NA; V: TRBV5-1; D: NA; DNA: TGCGCCAGCAGGGATGGCCGGGACATTGGGACAGATACGCAGTATTTT; CDR3: CASRDGRDIGTDTQYF
J: TRBJ2-7; size: NA; V: TRBV28; D: TRBD1; DNA: TGTGCCAGCAGTGCCCTACAGGGGGTTTCTGGCGAGCAGTACTTC; CDR3: CASSALQGVSGEQYF
J: TRBJ1-1; size: few; V: TRBV12-3/TRBV12-4; D: TRBD1; DNA: TGTGCCAGCAGTTGGACAGGGGGGTATACTGAAGCTTTCTTT; CDR3: CASSWTGGYTEAFF
J: TRBJ2-5; size: NA; V: TRBV12-3/TRBV12-4; D: NA; DNA: TGTGCCAGCAGTTTGGGAGGGGGCGCGAAGACCCAGTACTTC; CDR3: CASSLGGGAKTQYF
J: TRBJ2-1; size: few; V: TRBV29-1; D: NA; DNA: TGCAGCGTTGATTCCGACAGAGACAATGAGCAGTTCTTC; CDR3: CSVDSDRDNEQFF
J: TRBJ1-5; size: NA; V: TRBV6-5; D: NA; DNA: TGTGCCAGCAGTTACTCCGGCCGTCAGCCCCAGCATTTT; CDR3: CASSYSGRQPQHF
J: TRBJ1-1; size: few; V: TRBV10-2; D: NA; DNA: TGCGCCAGCCGCCAAGGGAACACTGAAGCTTTCTTT; CDR3: CASRQGNTEAFF
J: TRBJ2-5; size: few; V: TRBV13; D: NA; DNA: TGTGCCAGCAGCGTCAACACGGAGACCCAGTACTTC; CDR3: CASSVNTETQYF
J: TRBJ2-1; size: NA; V: TRBV7-3; D: TRBD2; DNA: TGTGCCAGCAGCTTAGCCGGGAGGAGTTTGGGAGGGCAGTTCTTC; CDR3: CASSLAGRSLGGQFF
J: TRBJ1-1; size: NA; V: TRBV9; D: NA; DNA: TGTGCCAGCAGCGTAGGTATTAGGGGGGACACTGAAGCTTTCTTT; CDR3: CASSVGIRGDTEAFF
J: TRBJ1-4; size: NA; V: TRBV4-3; D: NA; DNA: TGCGCCAGCAGCCAAGATTGGCGGGTAGGGGAAAAACTGTTTTTT; CDR3: CASSQDWRVGEKLFF
J: TRBJ2-7; size: NA; V: TRBV5-1; D: NA; DNA: TGCGCCAGCAGCCCGAGCTACGAAACCTACGAGCAGTACTTC; CDR3: CASSPSYETYEQYF
J: TRBJ2-7; size: NA; V: TRBV4-3; D: NA; DNA: TGCGCCAGCAGCCAAGCCAGAGAGGGGGCGGGAGCCCTCTACGAGCAGTACTTC; CDR3: CASSQAREGAGALYEQYF